The present T cell receptor (beta chain) was sequenced within a study of PD-1 blockade in classical Hodgkin lymphoma. Across the whole study: Patients in the cohort were put on intravenous nivolumab, 3 mg/kg every 2 weeks.

Following autologous stem cell transplantation, relapse occurred in every patient, and exposure to brentuximab vedotin varied. PBMCs, once thawed, yielded CD8+ T cells isolated by magnetic negative selection. Study-level points and caveats: Complete responders' baseline diversity resembled that of newly diagnosed patients.

The CDR3 has 13 amino acids. The germline V and J ends were trimmed by 4 bases and 3 bases, with 10 bases remaining between them. The germline V gene encodes CDR1 SGHRS and CDR2 YFSETQ. As regards this clone: Its antigen is not identified.

Repertoires were generated with immunoSEQ multiplex PCR, while TCRdb's copy carries only in-frame clones and drops some. The data hold 10,000 to 15,000 clones, with 79% observed a single time. V usage is TRBV5-1 and J usage is TRBJ1-1, with no clear D. Sequences were derived from CD8+ T cells from blood, sampled at baseline. The origin of this receptor is a human donor with classical Hodgkin lymphoma. For the CDR3, the DNA is TGCGCCAGCAGCCACGGTACGGACACTGAAGCTTTCTTT. Its translation is CASSHGTDTEAFF.